The rows below give T cell receptor beta chains drawn from one sample of a study of naive and memory T cell subsets. TCRdb processed the UMI-ligation and nested PCR reads anew with MiXCR; each CDR3 protein has one entry. The repertoire holds over 30,000 distinct CDR3 sequences, with about 18% as singletons. Sequenced input: effector memory CD4+ T cells from blood. The receptors here all came from a human donor in good health. Each CDR3 is given with its conserved first and last residue. A D gene is named only where the DNA matches it firmly. Size tells how often a clone was seen (once, few, many) or the class of an expanded clone, and some rows leave it out.

j_gene: TRBJ1-6
abundance: -
v_gene: TRBV11-2
d_gene: -
CDR3nt: TGTGCCAGCAGCTTAGATCGGGAGGGAAGGGGTTCACCCCTCCACTTT
CDR3aa: CASSLDREGRGSPLHF

j_gene: TRBJ2-2
abundance: few
v_gene: TRBV7-2
d_gene: TRBD1
CDR3nt: TGTGCCAGCAGCCGCGGGACAGGGGCTCTCGGGGAGCTGTTTTTT
CDR3aa: CASSRGTGALGELFF

j_gene: TRBJ1-2
abundance: medium-sized
v_gene: TRBV20-1
d_gene: -
CDR3nt: TGCAGTGCTAGACCCAGTAACTATGGCTACACCTTC
CDR3aa: CSARPSNYGYTF

j_gene: TRBJ1-3
abundance: -
v_gene: TRBV7-6
d_gene: -
CDR3nt: TGTGCCAGCAGCCGAGCTCTCGGAAACACCATATATTTT
CDR3aa: CASSRALGNTIYF

j_gene: TRBJ2-1
abundance: few
v_gene: TRBV24-1
d_gene: -
CDR3nt: TGTGCCACCAGTGATCCCGGACAGCCGTACAATGAGCAGTTCTTC
CDR3aa: CATSDPGQPYNEQFF

j_gene: TRBJ1-2
abundance: -
v_gene: TRBV24-1
d_gene: TRBD1
CDR3nt: TGTGCCACCAGTGACCGGACAGGGGGCGATGGCTACACCTTC
CDR3aa: CATSDRTGGDGYTF

j_gene: TRBJ2-1
abundance: once
v_gene: TRBV12-5
d_gene: TRBD2
CDR3nt: TGTGCTAGTGGTAGGACCGGGACTAGCGGGAGCTACTCCTACAATGAGCAGTTCTTC
CDR3aa: CASGRTGTSGSYSYNEQFF

j_gene: TRBJ2-2
abundance: few
v_gene: TRBV4-1
d_gene: TRBD1
CDR3nt: TGCGCCAGCAGCCAACCCAGGGACAGGGGACTAACGACCGGGGAGCTGTTTTTT
CDR3aa: CASSQPRDRGLTTGELFF

j_gene: TRBJ2-2
abundance: many
v_gene: TRBV9
d_gene: -
CDR3nt: TGTGCCAGCAGCGGGAACACCGGGGAGCTGTTTTTT
CDR3aa: CASSGNTGELFF

j_gene: TRBJ2-7
abundance: few
v_gene: TRBV27
d_gene: TRBD1
CDR3nt: TGTGCCAGCAGTTTATCGCCCAGGACAGGGCACTACGAGCAGTACTTC
CDR3aa: CASSLSPRTGHYEQYF

j_gene: TRBJ2-1
abundance: many
v_gene: TRBV7-8
d_gene: -
CDR3nt: TGTGCCAGCAGCCCGGTGGAACTCCCCTCCTACAATGAGCAGTTCTTC
CDR3aa: CASSPVELPSYNEQFF

j_gene: TRBJ2-1
abundance: -
v_gene: TRBV20-1
d_gene: -
CDR3nt: TGCAGTGCTAGCGGGCTTTCCTACAATGAGCAGTTCTTC
CDR3aa: CSASGLSYNEQFF

j_gene: TRBJ2-1
abundance: -
v_gene: TRBV20-1
d_gene: -
CDR3nt: TGCAGTGCTCGCATTTATAACTCCTACAATGAGCAGTTCTTC
CDR3aa: CSARIYNSYNEQFF

j_gene: TRBJ1-2
abundance: -
v_gene: TRBV20-1
d_gene: TRBD1
CDR3nt: TGCAGTGCTTCCAGGGACAGCTATGGCTACACCTTC
CDR3aa: CSASRDSYGYTF

j_gene: TRBJ2-1
abundance: medium-sized
v_gene: TRBV11-2
d_gene: -
CDR3nt: TGTGCCAGCAGCTTAAACAAAAACAATGAGCAGTTCTTC
CDR3aa: CASSLNKNNEQFF

j_gene: TRBJ1-2
abundance: -
v_gene: TRBV30
d_gene: -
CDR3nt: TGTGCCTGGAGAGGGTACTATGGCTACACCTTC
CDR3aa: CAWRGYYGYTF

j_gene: TRBJ2-2
abundance: -
v_gene: TRBV29-1
d_gene: -
CDR3nt: TGCAGCGTCCGAAGGAATCTGCTCGACACCGGGGAGCTGTTTTTT
CDR3aa: CSVRRNLLDTGELFF

j_gene: TRBJ1-2
abundance: -
v_gene: TRBV30
d_gene: -
CDR3nt: TGTGCCTGGAGTATCAGACAGTCTGGAGCTAACTATGGCTACACCTTC
CDR3aa: CAWSIRQSGANYGYTF

j_gene: TRBJ2-5
abundance: few
v_gene: TRBV27
d_gene: TRBD2
CDR3nt: TGTGCCAGCAGTTTTAGGGGCGGGAGAGGAGGGGTGGAGACCCAGTACTTC
CDR3aa: CASSFRGGRGGVETQYF

j_gene: TRBJ2-7
abundance: few
v_gene: TRBV5-1
d_gene: -
CDR3nt: TGCGCCAGCAGCTTGGGTCTCGAAAGTACCCCAAGCTCCTACGAGCAGTACTTC
CDR3aa: CASSLGLESTPSSYEQYF

j_gene: TRBJ2-7
abundance: many
v_gene: TRBV5-1
d_gene: -
CDR3nt: TGCGCCAGCAGCTTGGCGGAAGGCCAGCGAGAGCAGTACTTC
CDR3aa: CASSLAEGQREQYF

j_gene: TRBJ1-2
abundance: many
v_gene: TRBV19
d_gene: -
CDR3nt: TGTGCCAGTAGTATAAGGGACGTTACTAACTATGGCTACACCTTC
CDR3aa: CASSIRDVTNYGYTF

j_gene: TRBJ2-4
abundance: few
v_gene: TRBV3-1
d_gene: -
CDR3nt: TGTGCCAGCAGCCAGGCCGAAGCCAAAAACATTCAGTACTTC
CDR3aa: CASSQAEAKNIQYF

j_gene: TRBJ1-6
abundance: once
v_gene: TRBV11-2
d_gene: -
CDR3nt: TGTGCCAGCAGCTTAGCGGAGGGACGACCCCTCCACTTT
CDR3aa: CASSLAEGRPLHF

j_gene: TRBJ2-4
abundance: -
v_gene: TRBV28
d_gene: -
CDR3nt: TGTGCCGGCAGCGACCGGTCCTCGAAAAACATCCAGTACTTC
CDR3aa: CAGSDRSSKNIQYF

j_gene: TRBJ2-3
abundance: many
v_gene: TRBV2
d_gene: -
CDR3nt: TGTGCCAGCCTGGGTTATATCGATACGCAGTATTTT
CDR3aa: CASLGYIDTQYF

j_gene: TRBJ2-2
abundance: -
v_gene: TRBV28
d_gene: -
CDR3nt: TGTGCCAGCAGTTTAAAACAGAACACCGGGGAGCTGTTTTTT
CDR3aa: CASSLKQNTGELFF

j_gene: TRBJ2-2
abundance: -
v_gene: TRBV29-1
d_gene: -
CDR3nt: TGCAGCGTTGAATCCGGGACAACGAACACCGGGGAGCTGTTTTTT
CDR3aa: CSVESGTTNTGELFF

j_gene: TRBJ2-5
abundance: -
v_gene: TRBV20-1
d_gene: -
CDR3nt: TGCAGTGCTCTATCGGAGGCCCAGTACTTC
CDR3aa: CSALSEAQYF

j_gene: TRBJ1-6
abundance: few
v_gene: TRBV7-6
d_gene: -
CDR3nt: TGTGCCAGCAGCTTAAAGCAGGATTCACCCCTCCACTTT
CDR3aa: CASSLKQDSPLHF

j_gene: TRBJ1-1
abundance: -
v_gene: TRBV2
d_gene: -
CDR3nt: TGTGCCAGCAGTCCTATAAGGGGCCGCACTGAAGCTTTCTTT
CDR3aa: CASSPIRGRTEAFF

j_gene: TRBJ2-1
abundance: many
v_gene: TRBV20-1
d_gene: TRBD2
CDR3nt: TGCAGTGCTAGAGCCGCGGCGGGTAGCGGGAGGAGTAATGAGCAGTTCTTC
CDR3aa: CSARAAAGSGRSNEQFF

j_gene: TRBJ1-1
abundance: many
v_gene: TRBV7-2
d_gene: -
CDR3nt: TGTGCCAGCAGCTTAGTCCCGGTTAACACTGAAGCTTTCTTT
CDR3aa: CASSLVPVNTEAFF

j_gene: TRBJ2-4
abundance: -
v_gene: TRBV28
d_gene: -
CDR3nt: TGTGCCAGCACCCATAAGAAAAATTGGGGACACATTCAGTACTTC
CDR3aa: CASTHKKNWGHIQYF

j_gene: TRBJ1-4
abundance: -
v_gene: TRBV5-1
d_gene: -
CDR3nt: TGCGCCAGCAGCTTACAGGGTAGCGGGGGAAAACTGTTTTTT
CDR3aa: CASSLQGSGGKLFF

j_gene: TRBJ1-6
abundance: many
v_gene: TRBV18
d_gene: -
CDR3nt: TGTGCCAGCTCACCCGGGACGGGAAATAATTCACCCCTCCACTTT
CDR3aa: CASSPGTGNNSPLHF

j_gene: TRBJ2-3
abundance: -
v_gene: TRBV5-4
d_gene: TRBD2
CDR3nt: TGTGCCAGCAGCTCGAAAGCGGGAGGGGTCACAGATACGCAGTATTTT
CDR3aa: CASSSKAGGVTDTQYF

j_gene: TRBJ1-1
abundance: medium-sized
v_gene: TRBV24-1
d_gene: TRBD1
CDR3nt: TGTGCCACCAGTGATTCTGGACAGGGGGCGCACACTGAAGCTTTCTTT
CDR3aa: CATSDSGQGAHTEAFF

j_gene: TRBJ2-5
abundance: many
v_gene: TRBV29-1
d_gene: TRBD1
CDR3nt: TGCAGCGTTCCACAGGGGCGGGAGACCCAGTACTTC
CDR3aa: CSVPQGRETQYF

j_gene: TRBJ2-1
abundance: few
v_gene: TRBV7-9
d_gene: -
CDR3nt: TGTGCCAGCAGCTTATGGCGGGGCACCTACAATGAGCAGTTCTTC
CDR3aa: CASSLWRGTYNEQFF

j_gene: TRBJ2-2
abundance: -
v_gene: TRBV28
d_gene: -
CDR3nt: TGTGCCGTACGTCCCACCTCAAACGTGGGGCTGTTTTTT
CDR3aa: CAVRPTSNVGLFF

j_gene: TRBJ2-2
abundance: few
v_gene: TRBV7-9
d_gene: -
CDR3nt: TGTGCCAGCAGCTCACAGGGCATCGGGGAGCTGTTTTTT
CDR3aa: CASSSQGIGELFF

j_gene: TRBJ1-1
abundance: medium-sized
v_gene: TRBV20-1
d_gene: TRBD1
CDR3nt: TGCAGTGCTACCAGGGGGGGCGCGTTCACTGAAGCTTTCTTT
CDR3aa: CSATRGGAFTEAFF

j_gene: TRBJ1-2
abundance: -
v_gene: TRBV25-1
d_gene: -
CDR3nt: TGTGCCAGCAGTGAATATGTTGGGGGGAATGGCTACACCTTC
CDR3aa: CASSEYVGGNGYTF

j_gene: TRBJ1-6
abundance: many
v_gene: TRBV7-6
d_gene: -
CDR3nt: TGTGCCAGCAGCTTAGCCCGGGGAGATTCACCCCTCCACTTT
CDR3aa: CASSLARGDSPLHF

j_gene: TRBJ2-1
abundance: -
v_gene: TRBV20-1
d_gene: TRBD2
CDR3nt: TGCAGTGCTAGTAGTCTAGCGGGAGCTGCGGGGGCAAATGAGCAGTTCTTC
CDR3aa: CSASSLAGAAGANEQFF

j_gene: TRBJ1-4
abundance: many
v_gene: TRBV20-1
d_gene: TRBD1
CDR3nt: TGCAGTGCTAGAGATCCCACAGGGGCTAATGAAAAACTGTTTTTT
CDR3aa: CSARDPTGANEKLFF

j_gene: TRBJ2-1
abundance: medium-sized
v_gene: TRBV29-1
d_gene: -
CDR3nt: TGCAGCGTTGGCCATGGAACTGAGCAGTTCTTC
CDR3aa: CSVGHGTEQFF

j_gene: TRBJ2-1
abundance: -
v_gene: TRBV15
d_gene: TRBD2
CDR3nt: TGTGCCACCAGCGTCGGACTAGCGGGCAATGAGCAGTTCTTC
CDR3aa: CATSVGLAGNEQFF

j_gene: TRBJ2-7
abundance: -
v_gene: TRBV29-1
d_gene: -
CDR3nt: TGCAGCGTCGTGATACGTGGCTACGAGCAGTACTTC
CDR3aa: CSVVIRGYEQYF

j_gene: TRBJ2-1
abundance: -
v_gene: TRBV9
d_gene: -
CDR3nt: TGTGCCAGCAGCGTAGCGGGAGTGAGTCGGAATGAGCAGTTCTTC
CDR3aa: CASSVAGVSRNEQFF

j_gene: TRBJ2-3
abundance: -
v_gene: TRBV7-8
d_gene: TRBD2
CDR3nt: TGTGCCAGCAGCTTAGCGCCGGGGGGGGGCACAGATACGCAGTATTTT
CDR3aa: CASSLAPGGGTDTQYF

j_gene: TRBJ2-1
abundance: many
v_gene: TRBV11-2
d_gene: TRBD2
CDR3nt: TGTGCCAGCAGCCATGCTAGCGGTACCTACAATGAGCAGTTCTTC
CDR3aa: CASSHASGTYNEQFF

j_gene: TRBJ2-7
abundance: -
v_gene: TRBV11-2
d_gene: -
CDR3nt: TGTGCCAGCAGCTATACTAGTGCCTACGAGCAGTACTTC
CDR3aa: CASSYTSAYEQYF